This section outlines one TCR beta chain sequence together with its context. Its cognate antigen is unknown. This specimen comes from a study of cytomegalovirus exposure and HLA in healthy donors. Study-wide findings and caveats: Among TCR beta chains, those listed as cytomegalovirus-associated numbered over 150. When the data were analyzed later, several of the most significant clusters appeared to be linked to common viral pathogens. The dataset shows that most TCR sequences were rare, while some public TCRs occurred in many donors.

Healthy bone marrow donors formed the donor group. The CDR3 has 14 amino acids. V was trimmed by 2 bases and J by 1 base, leaving 6 bases between them. Germline CDR1 and CDR2: SEHNR and FQNEAQ (reference sequence). Vbeta (60) and Jbeta (13) primers were used in the PCR. Using immunoSEQ multiplex PCR, the repertoire was profiled, and TCRdb retains in-frame clones only, with some absent. The sample lists around 150,000 clones, around 75% occurring once. V and J are TRBV7-9 and TRBJ1-3; a weak D match, TRBD1 (6 bases). Specimen: PBMCs. The receptor was derived from a man aged 35 to 55 in good health and CMV-seronegative. CDR3 sequence reads: CASSLTGSGNTIYF. The CDR3 DNA follows: TGTGCCAGCAGCTTAACAGGGTCTGGAAACACCATATATTTT.